This T cell receptor (beta chain) was sequenced during a study of cytomegalovirus exposure and HLA in healthy donors. The CDR3 has 15 residues. Germline loops: CDR1 MGHRA, CDR2 YSYEKL. V lost 4 bases, J lost 0 bases, and 11 bases lay in between. General study findings and limits: For most TCR sequences rarity was the rule, although some public TCRs occurred in many donors. Analysis was carried out at a later point, and it linked a missense DCLRE1C variant to TCR beta V- and J-gene trimming.

The sample holds a few counts of this clone. The antigen is not known. With 60 Vbeta and 13 Jbeta primers, the PCR was carried out. Data came from immunoSEQ multiplex PCR; TCRdb stores just in-frame clones and leaves some out. Among 150,000 to 200,000 clones listed, more than 80% were seen once. The specimen was PBMCs. The chain uses TRBV4-1 and TRBJ2-3, with D tentatively TRBD1 (6 bases). The sequence was collected from a woman under 30 in good health and CMV-seronegative. CDR3 DNA: TGCGCCAGCAGCCTCATTGGGACAAGCACAGATACGCAGTATTTT. Translated: CASSLIGTSTDTQYF.